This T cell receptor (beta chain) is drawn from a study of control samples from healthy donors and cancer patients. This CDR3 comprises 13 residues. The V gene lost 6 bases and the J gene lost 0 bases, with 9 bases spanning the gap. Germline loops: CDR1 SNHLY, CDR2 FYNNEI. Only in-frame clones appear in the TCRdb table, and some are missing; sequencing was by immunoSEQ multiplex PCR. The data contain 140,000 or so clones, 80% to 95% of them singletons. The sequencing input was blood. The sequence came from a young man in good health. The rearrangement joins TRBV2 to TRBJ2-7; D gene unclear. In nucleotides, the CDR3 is TGTGCCAGCAGGGAAAGCATCTCCTACGAGCAGTACTTC. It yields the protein CASRESISYEQYF.